Detailed here is one T cell receptor beta chain. This entry comes from a study of blood T cell repertoires in COVID-19. Study-level information: Spain, Italy and the United States supplied samples that represented acute and convalescent COVID-19.

In the authors' methods: Reference gene primers were amplified, and this amplification served to estimate nucleated cell counts. Method: immunoSEQ multiplex PCR; TCRdb's copy keeps in-frame clones and lacks some. V and J calls and clone size come straight from that table; D and trimming were deduced from the DNA. The profile shows 30,000 to 40,000 clones, 80% of them singletons. J lost 2 bases, V lost 0 bases, and 1 base had no gene match. CDR1 is SGHRS and CDR2 is YFSETQ in the germline V gene. The CDR3 has 15 residues. The chain is built from TRBV5-1 and TRBJ2-5, with 10 bases that match TRBD1. This TCR derives from a woman in her seventies with acute or convalescent COVID-19. Sequenced sample: peripheral blood. The CDR3 loop reads CASSLGTGGQETQYF. CDR3 sequence (DNA): TGCGCCAGCAGCTTGGGGACAGGGGGACAAGAGACCCAGTACTTC. Combining the CDR3 with reference TRBV5-1 and TRBJ2-5 gives the whole variable domain KAGVTQTPRYLIKTRGQQVTLSCSPISGHRSVSWYQQTPGQGLQFLFEYFSETQRNKGNFPGRFSGRQFSNSRSEMNVSTLELGDSALYLCASSLGTGGQETQYFGPGTRLLVL.